The 20 T cell receptor beta chains listed next were all sequenced from one sample in a study of T cells in Graves' hyperthyroidism and ophthalmopathy. The TCR beta CDR3 regions underwent amplification using RNA transcripts as the source. Primed by the HTBI set, a first-round RT-PCR was run on the TCR CDR3. TCRdb recomputed calls from the multiplex PCR reads with MiXCR, one row per CDR3 protein. This repertoire shows some 500,000 distinct CDR3 sequences, approximately 15% found once; its top ten account for around 17%. Material: blood. The receptors here all came from a woman aged 18-30 years with Graves' hyperthyroidism.

There are many counts of this clonotype. The J gene is TRBJ1-2, the V gene TRBV9; no reliable D call. This CDR3 region has 14 residues. Germline lookup yields CDR1 SGDLS and CDR2 YYNGEE. V dropped 0 bases and J dropped 3 bases, with 9 bases sitting between them. CDR3 DNA sequence: TGTGCCAGCAGCGTAGAGGTCCACGACTATGGCTACACCTTC. Protein sequence: CASSVEVHDYGYTF.

This clonotype was counted at least ten times. The chain has TRBV27 and TRBJ1-1; 9 positions match TRBD1. The CDR3 totals 16 residues. Trimming cost V 5 bases and J 0 bases; bases outside gene matches: 7. The germline gives CDR1 MNHEY, CDR2 SMNVEV (reference sequence). The CDR3 sequence: CASSPGTGSMNTEAFF. The CDR3 DNA sequence: TGTGCCAGCAGTCCAGGGACAGGGAGCATGAACACTGAAGCTTTCTTT.

This clonotype was counted at least ten times. This chain joins TRBV12-3 or TRBV12-4 and TRBJ1-1; a weak D match, TRBD1 (5 bases). The ends were cut back, 6 bases at V and 3 bases at J, with 14 bases in the middle. The length of the CDR3 is 14 residues. CDR3 in amino acids: CASSPHDSYTEAFF. The DNA of the CDR3 is TGTGCCAGCAGCCCCCATGACAGCTACACTGAAGCTTTCTTT.

This clonotype appeared a few times. The genes are TRBV5-1 and TRBJ2-1; tentatively, D is TRBD2 (6 bases). This CDR3 is built from 15 residues. In germline, CDR1 is SGHRS, CDR2 YFSETQ. The CDR3 DNA reads TGCGCGGTGGGCTCGGATGGAGGGGCGGTCTATGAGCAGTTCTTC. The encoded protein is CAVGSDGGAVYEQFF.

This clonotype was seen a few times. The rearrangement joins TRBV9 to TRBJ2-4; D is perhaps TRBD2 (5 bases). Trimming left V 0 bases short and J 0 bases short, with 7 bases between. The CDR3 loop spans 15 amino acids. Germline CDR1 is SGDLS and CDR2 is YYNGEE. This CDR3 reads CASSVGGLAKNIQYF. The DNA for the CDR3 is TGTGCCAGCAGCGTAGGCGGACTAGCCAAAAACATTCAGTACTTC.

At least ten counts were recorded for this clonotype. The J gene is TRBJ2-5, the V gene TRBV3-1; no firm D call. The CDR3 is made up of 13 amino acids. Germline V gene lookup returns CDR1 LGHDT and CDR2 YNNKEL (reference sequence). Trimming pared 1 base from V and 2 bases from J, leaving 5 bases between. In nucleotides, the CDR3 is TGTGCCAGCAGCCAAGTACGGCAAGAGACCCAGTACTTC. Its translation: CASSQVRQETQYF.

The table lists this clonotype with many counts. This rearrangement joins TRBV28 to TRBJ1-6, with no clear D. The germline V and J ends were trimmed by 3 bases and 5 bases, with 8 bases remaining between them. Germline V gene sequence: CDR1 MDHEN, CDR2 SYDVKM. There are 14 residues in the CDR3. In nucleotides, the CDR3 is TGTGCCAGCAGTTTGGAGACGGATAATTCACCCCTCCACTTT. Amino acids: CASSLETDNSPLHF.

This clonotype appeared many times. The V and J genes are TRBV20-1 and TRBJ1-1; the match to TRBD1 covers 9 bases. The germline V gene has CDR1 DFQATT and CDR2 SNEGSKA (reference sequence). V lost 1 base, J lost 5 bases, and 17 bases stayed unmatched. The CDR3 covers 18 residues. This CDR3 reads CSARGPDGQGIGETEAFF. Here the CDR3 DNA reads TGCAGTGCTAGAGGTCCCGACGGACAGGGGATTGGAGAAACTGAAGCTTTCTTT.

This clonotype was found a few times. The chain combines TRBV20-1 with TRBJ1-6; weak D call: TRBD1 (6 bases). Germline lookup yields CDR1 DFQATT and CDR2 SNEGSKA (reference sequence). The length of the CDR3 is 16 residues. Trimming pared 3 bases from V and 6 bases from J, leaving 18 bases between. The CDR3 DNA reads TGCAGTGCTAGGGCCGCAGGGGCCCCGGTTAATTCACCCCTCCACTTT. The encoded protein is CSARAAGAPVNSPLHF.

This clonotype has a handful of counts. The chain combines TRBV6-1 with TRBJ1-3, with TRBD1 as a possible D gene (5 bases). Germline lookup yields CDR1 MNHNS and CDR2 SASEGT. There are 15 residues in the CDR3. The V end was cut by 1 base, the J end by 2 bases, with 9 bases between. The CDR3 region has the DNA TGTGCCAGCAGTGAAGGGGCAGGGCCTGGAAACACCATATATTTT. Its translation is CASSEGAGPGNTIYF.

In this sample, this clonotype turned up many times. V is TRBV12-3 or TRBV12-4 and J is TRBJ2-3, with TRBD2 as a possible D gene (5 bases). Trimming left V 4 bases short and J 4 bases short, with 18 bases between. CDR3 length equals 16 residues. CDR3 nucleotides: TGTGCCAGCAGTTGGGTTTGGGCGGGCGGACCAGATACGCAGTATTTT. Its translation: CASSWVWAGGPDTQYF.

This clonotype has at least ten counts. The chain recombines TRBV6-1 with TRBJ1-2; 11 bases agree with TRBD1. Germline-derived CDR1 and CDR2 are MNHNS and SASEGT. V gave up 6 bases and J gave up 4 bases; unmatched junction bases: 7. This CDR3 is 15 amino acids long. Here the CDR3 reads CASRNPGQGVYGYTF. In nucleotides, the CDR3 is TGTGCCAGCAGAAACCCGGGACAGGGGGTCTATGGCTACACCTTC.

This clonotype was observed a few times. The chain combines TRBV5-1 with TRBJ2-3; D may match TRBD1 or TRBD2 (5 bases each). The V gene's germline CDR1 is SGHRS and CDR2 YFSETQ. Trimming stripped 5 bases from V and 2 bases from J, with 9 bases between. The CDR3 is 13 residues long. The CDR3 coding sequence is TGCGCCAGCAGACGGGACCTCACAGATACGCAGTATTTT. It translates to CASRRDLTDTQYF.

This clonotype was detected ten times or more. J is TRBJ2-3 and V is TRBV20-1; D perhaps matches TRBD2 (6 bases). The CDR3 runs to 17 residues. Germline V CDR1 and CDR2: DFQATT, SNEGSKA (reference sequence). The V and J ends lost 6 bases and 3 bases respectively, with 25 bases between them. The CDR3 protein is CSAHPRLENYLTDTQYF. CDR3 coding DNA: TGCAGTGCCCACCCCAGACTAGAAAATTATCTAACAGATACGCAGTATTTT.

The sample holds many counts of this clonotype. This chain links TRBV20-1 with TRBJ2-7; 8 bases map to TRBD1. Germline V CDR1 and CDR2: DFQATT, SNEGSKA (reference sequence). V shed 0 bases and J 2 bases; nucleotides not matched to a gene: 6. The CDR3 spans 15 residues. In nucleotides, the CDR3 is TGCAGTGCTAGAGATTTAGGACAGGGCACCTACGAGCAGTACTTC. Protein product: CSARDLGQGTYEQYF.

This clonotype was seen repeatedly, ten times or more. The V call is TRBV18, the J call TRBJ1-2; unclear D gene. The germline V gene has CDR1 KGHSH and CDR2 LQKENI. The CDR3 contains 11 residues. Trimming cost V 3 bases and J 6 bases, with 5 bases left between them. The CDR3 bases are TGTGCCAGCTCACCGAGAGATGGCTACACCTTC. This codes for CASSPRDGYTF.

At least ten counts were recorded for this clonotype. CDR3 sequence (DNA): TGTGCCACCAGTGACCGGGACAGAGGGGAGACCCAGTACTTC. Its translation is CATSDRDRGETQYF. V usage is TRBV24-1 and J usage is TRBJ2-5; 7 bases map to TRBD1. This CDR3 spans 14 amino acids. In germline, CDR1 is KGHDR, CDR2 SFDVKD. V was clipped by 4 bases and J by 5 bases; unmatched bases: 6.

The CDR3 spells CASSIDRRENYGYTF. CDR3 DNA sequence: TGTGCCAGTAGTATAGACAGGAGGGAGAACTATGGCTACACCTTC. V and J are TRBV19 and TRBJ1-2; D gene unclear. The V gene lost 0 bases and the J gene lost 2 bases, with 10 bases spanning the gap. Germline loops: CDR1 LNHDA, CDR2 SQIVND (reference sequence). The length of the CDR3 is 15 residues. Filled out from reference TRBV19 and TRBJ1-2, the complete variable domain reads DGGITQSPKYLFRKEGQNVTLSCEQNLNHDAMYWYRQDPGQGLRLIYYSQIVNDFQKGDIAEGYSVSREKKESFPLTVTSAQKNPTAFYLCASSIDRRENYGYTFGSGTRLTVV.

This clonotype was seen ten or more times. This chain links TRBV29-1 with TRBJ2-3, with a tentative D call TRBD2 (6 bases). Germline V lookup: CDR1 SQVTM, CDR2 ANQGSEA. Trimming removed 3 bases from V and 2 bases from J, with 9 bases in between. CDR3 size: 13 residues. The DNA of the CDR3 is TGCAGCGTTGACGGGCGGGACACAGATACGCAGTATTTT. Translating gives CSVDGRDTDTQYF.

This clonotype was observed a few times. This chain connects TRBV20-1 to TRBJ1-5, with unresolved D. The CDR3 totals 12 residues. Per the germline V gene, CDR1 is DFQATT and CDR2 is SNEGSKA (reference sequence). V shed 5 bases and J shed 5 bases, with 10 bases lying between them. The CDR3 region has the DNA TGCAGTGCTGAGGAGGGAGATCAGCCCCAGCATTTT. Encoded protein: CSAEEGDQPQHF.